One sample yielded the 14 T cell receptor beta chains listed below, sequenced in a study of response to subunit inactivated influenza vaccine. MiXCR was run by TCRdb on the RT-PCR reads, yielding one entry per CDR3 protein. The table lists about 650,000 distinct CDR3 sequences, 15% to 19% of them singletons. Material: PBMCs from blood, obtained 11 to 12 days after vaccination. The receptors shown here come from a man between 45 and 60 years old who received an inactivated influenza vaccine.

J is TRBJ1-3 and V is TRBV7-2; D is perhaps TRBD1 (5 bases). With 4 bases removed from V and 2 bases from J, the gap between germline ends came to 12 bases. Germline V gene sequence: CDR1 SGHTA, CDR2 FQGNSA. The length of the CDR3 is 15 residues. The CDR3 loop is CASSSRVSPGNTIYF. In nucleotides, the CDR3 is TGTGCCAGCAGCTCCAGGGTTTCTCCTGGAAACACCATATATTTT.

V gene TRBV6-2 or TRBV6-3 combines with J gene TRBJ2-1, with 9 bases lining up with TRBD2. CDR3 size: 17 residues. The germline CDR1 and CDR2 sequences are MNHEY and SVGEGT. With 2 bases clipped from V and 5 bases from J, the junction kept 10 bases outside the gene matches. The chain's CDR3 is CASSYRRGGLQNNEQFF. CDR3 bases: TGTGCCAGCAGTTACCGGCGGGGGGGCCTACAAAACAATGAGCAGTTCTTC.

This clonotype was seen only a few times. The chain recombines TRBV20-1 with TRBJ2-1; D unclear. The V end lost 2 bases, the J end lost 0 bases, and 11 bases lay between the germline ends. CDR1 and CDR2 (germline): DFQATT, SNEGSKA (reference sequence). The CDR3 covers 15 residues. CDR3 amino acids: CSARIHGNSYNEQFF. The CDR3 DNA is TGCAGTGCTAGAATTCACGGAAACTCCTACAATGAGCAGTTCTTC.

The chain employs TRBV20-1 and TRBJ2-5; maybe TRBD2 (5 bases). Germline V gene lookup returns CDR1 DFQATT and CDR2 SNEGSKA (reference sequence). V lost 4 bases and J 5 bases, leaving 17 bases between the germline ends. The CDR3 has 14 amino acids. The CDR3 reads CSATPPRGEETQYF. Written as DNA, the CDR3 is TGCAGTGCTACCCCCCCCCGGGGTGAGGAGACCCAGTACTTC.

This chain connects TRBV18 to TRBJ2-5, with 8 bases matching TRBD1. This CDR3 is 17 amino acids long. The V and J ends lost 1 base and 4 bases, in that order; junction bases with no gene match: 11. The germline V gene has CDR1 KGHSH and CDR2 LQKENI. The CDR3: CASSPQPDFRGPETQYF. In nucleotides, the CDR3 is TGTGCCAGCTCACCACAGCCCGACTTCAGGGGGCCAGAGACCCAGTACTTC.

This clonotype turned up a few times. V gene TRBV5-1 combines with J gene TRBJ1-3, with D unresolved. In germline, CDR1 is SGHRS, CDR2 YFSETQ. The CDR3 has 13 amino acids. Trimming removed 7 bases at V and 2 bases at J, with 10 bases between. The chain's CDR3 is CASRAGTGNTIYF. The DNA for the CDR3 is TGCGCCAGCCGGGCGGGGACTGGAAACACCATATATTTT.

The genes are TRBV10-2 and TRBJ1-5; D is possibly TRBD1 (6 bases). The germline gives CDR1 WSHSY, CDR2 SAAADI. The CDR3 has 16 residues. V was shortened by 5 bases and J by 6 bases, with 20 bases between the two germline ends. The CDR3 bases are TGCGCCAGCAGTCCGTCAGGGGTCCGCCCGAGTCAGCCCCAGCATTTT. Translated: CASSPSGVRPSQPQHF.

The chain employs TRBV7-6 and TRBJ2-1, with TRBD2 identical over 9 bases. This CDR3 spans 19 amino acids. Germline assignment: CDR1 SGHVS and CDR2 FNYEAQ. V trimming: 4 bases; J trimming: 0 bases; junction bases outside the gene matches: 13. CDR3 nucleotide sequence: TGTGCCAGCAGCTCTAGGGGAGGCGGGAGGGCTCCCTCCTACAATGAGCAGTTCTTC. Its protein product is CASSSRGGGRAPSYNEQFF.

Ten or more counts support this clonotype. CDR3 loop: CASSPFAGAEQFF. The CDR3 nucleotides are TGTGCCAGCAGCCCCTTCGCGGGAGCCGAGCAGTTCTTC. This chain uses TRBV7-2 with TRBJ2-1; 7 bases line up with TRBD2. The trim removed 5 bases at V and 10 bases at J, leaving 8 bases unmatched. In germline, CDR1 is SGHTA, CDR2 FQGNSA. The CDR3 covers 13 residues. The complete variable domain, with remaining parts taken from reference TRBV7-2 and TRBJ2-1, reads GAGVSQSPSNKVTEKGKDVELRCDPISGHTALYWYRQSLGQGLEFLIYFQGNSAPDKSGLPSDRFSAERTGGSVSTLTIQRTQQEDSAVYLCASSPFAGAEQFFGPGTRLTVL.

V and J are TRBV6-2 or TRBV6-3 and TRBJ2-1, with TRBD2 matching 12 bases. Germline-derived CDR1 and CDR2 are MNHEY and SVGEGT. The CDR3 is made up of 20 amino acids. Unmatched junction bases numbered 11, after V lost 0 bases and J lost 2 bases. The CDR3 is CASSYSFPSGRAVPYNEQFF. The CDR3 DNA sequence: TGTGCCAGCAGTTACTCTTTTCCTAGCGGGAGGGCCGTCCCCTACAATGAGCAGTTCTTC.

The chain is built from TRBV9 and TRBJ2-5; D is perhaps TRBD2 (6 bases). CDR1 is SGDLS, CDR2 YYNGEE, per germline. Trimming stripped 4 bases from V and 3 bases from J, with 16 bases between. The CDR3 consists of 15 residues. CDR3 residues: CASSLASGLEETQYF. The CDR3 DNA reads TGTGCCAGCAGCCTCGCCAGCGGGTTGGAAGAGACCCAGTACTTC.

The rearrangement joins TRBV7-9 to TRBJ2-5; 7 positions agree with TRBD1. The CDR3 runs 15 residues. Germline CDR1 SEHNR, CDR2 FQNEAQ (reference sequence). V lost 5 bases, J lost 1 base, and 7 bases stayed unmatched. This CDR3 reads CASSNRDSLQETQYF. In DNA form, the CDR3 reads TGTGCCAGCAGCAACCGGGACAGCCTCCAAGAGACCCAGTACTTC. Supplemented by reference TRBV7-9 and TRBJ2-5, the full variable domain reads DTGVSQNPRHKITKRGQNVTFRCDPISEHNRLYWYRQTLGQGPEFLTYFQNEAQLEKSRLLSDRFSAERPKGSFSTLEIQRTEQGDSAMYLCASSNRDSLQETQYFGPGTRLLVL.

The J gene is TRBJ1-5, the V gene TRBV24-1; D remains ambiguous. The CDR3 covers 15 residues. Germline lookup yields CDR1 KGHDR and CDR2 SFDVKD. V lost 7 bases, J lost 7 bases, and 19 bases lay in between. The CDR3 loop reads CATRSPAGGRQPQHF. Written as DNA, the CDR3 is TGTGCCACCAGGAGCCCCGCCGGCGGCAGGCAGCCCCAGCATTTT.

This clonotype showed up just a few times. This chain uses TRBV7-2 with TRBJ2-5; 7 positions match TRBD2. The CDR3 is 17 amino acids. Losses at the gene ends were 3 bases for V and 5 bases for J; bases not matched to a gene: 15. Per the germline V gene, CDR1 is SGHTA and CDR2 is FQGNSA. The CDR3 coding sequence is TGTGCCAGCAGCTTCGCCCCCTGGGGGGGAGCCTACGAGACCCAGTACTTC. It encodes CASSFAPWGGAYETQYF.